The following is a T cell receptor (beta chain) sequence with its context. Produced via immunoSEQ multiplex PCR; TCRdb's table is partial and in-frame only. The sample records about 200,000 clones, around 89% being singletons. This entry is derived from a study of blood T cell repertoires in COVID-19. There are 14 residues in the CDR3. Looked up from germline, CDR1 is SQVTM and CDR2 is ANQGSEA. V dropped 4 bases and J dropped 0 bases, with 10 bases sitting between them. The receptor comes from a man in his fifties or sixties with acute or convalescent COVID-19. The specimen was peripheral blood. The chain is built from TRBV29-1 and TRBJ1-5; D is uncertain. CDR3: CSVVQRVSNQPQHF. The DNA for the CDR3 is TGCAGCGTTGTACAGAGAGTTAGCAATCAGCCCCAGCATTTT.